These 19 T cell receptor beta chains were all obtained from the same sample, sequenced in a study of CD8 T cells in Susac syndrome. With random hexamers, reverse transcription was performed on roughly 0.45 to 1 ug of RNA. A single record per CDR3 protein comes from TCRdb applying MiXCR to the immunoSEQ multiplex PCR reads. The sample has 150,000 to 200,000 distinct CDR3 sequences, roughly 91% seen once; the top ten hold about 0.1%. The sample consisted of CD4+ T cells from PBMCs. Receptors were obtained from a human donor with Susac syndrome.

The chain joins TRBV28 to TRBJ2-5; D possibly corresponds to TRBD1 (6 bases). With 5 bases removed from V and 11 bases from J, the gap between germline ends came to 12 bases. CDR1 is MDHEN, CDR2 SYDVKM, per germline. This CDR3 is built from 11 residues. As DNA, the CDR3 is TGTGCCAGCAGTCGTCGGACAGCTCAGTACTTC. Its protein is CASSRRTAQYF.

The V call is TRBV12-3 or TRBV12-4, the J call TRBJ1-5; 8 nucleotides match TRBD1. CDR3 length: 16 residues. V trimming: 5 bases; J trimming: 4 bases; junction bases outside the gene matches: 10. Here the CDR3 reads CASSPSAGTGNQPQHF. CDR3 sequence (DNA): TGTGCCAGCAGTCCTTCGGCTGGGACAGGTAATCAGCCCCAGCATTTT.

The chain joins TRBV10-2 to TRBJ1-2, with no clear D. Trimming removed 0 bases at V and 8 bases at J, with 13 bases between. The length of the CDR3 is 14 residues. Germline values: CDR1 WSHSY, CDR2 SAAADI. Written as DNA, the CDR3 is TGCGCCAGCAGTGAGTCGAGGCAGGTCGGAGGCTACACCTTC. This sequence encodes CASSESRQVGGYTF.

This clonotype occurred once. The rearrangement joins TRBV18 to TRBJ2-7; 13 nucleotides line up with TRBD2. Per germline, CDR1 KGHSH and CDR2 LQKENI. The CDR3 spans 15 residues. Trimming cost V 4 bases and J 5 bases; bases outside gene matches: 5. CDR3 nucleotides: TGTGCCAGCTCACTACGGACTAGCGGGAGTAACGAGCAGTACTTC. It encodes CASSLRTSGSNEQYF. The full variable domain, completed using reference TRBV18 and TRBJ2-7, is NAGVMQNPRHLVRRRGQEARLRCSPMKGHSHVYWYRQLPEEGLKFMVYLQKENIIDESGMPKERFSAEFPKEGPSILRIQQVVRGDSAAYFCASSLRTSGSNEQYFGPGTRLTVT.

CDR3 bases: TGTGCCAGCAGCTTAGCTGTGGGAGTCACTGAAGCTTTCTTT. This translates into CASSLAVGVTEAFF. The chain has TRBV7-8 and TRBJ1-1; D call uncertain. V dropped 0 bases and J dropped 4 bases, with 9 bases sitting between them. This CDR3 is 14 amino acids long. CDR1 SGHVS and CDR2 FQNEAQ come from the germline V gene. Based on the CDR3 plus reference TRBV7-8 and TRBJ1-1, the full variable domain is GAGVSQSPRYKVAKRGQDVALRCDPISGHVSLFWYQQALGQGPEFLTYFQNEAQLDKSGLPSDRFFAERPEGSVSTLKIQRTQQEDSAVYLCASSLAVGVTEAFFGQGTRLTVV.

The chain uses TRBV13 and TRBJ2-7; TRBD2 aligns across 13 bases. The CDR3 is 15 residues long. CDR1 and CDR2 (germline): PRHDT, FYEKMQ (reference sequence). The V gene end was trimmed by 5 bases and the J gene end by 2 bases; junction bases not matched to a gene: 3. The CDR3, as DNA: TGTGCCAGCAGCACGGGGACTAGCGGGGCCTACGAGCAGTACTTC. Its protein is CASSTGTSGAYEQYF. Based on the CDR3 plus reference TRBV13 and TRBJ2-7, the full variable domain is AAGVIQSPRHLIKEKRETATLKCYPIPRHDTVYWYQQGPGQDPQFLISFYEKMQSDKGSIPDRFSAQQFSDYHSELNMSSLELGDSALYFCASSTGTSGAYEQYFGPGTRLTVT.

J is TRBJ2-3 and V is TRBV20-1; D remains ambiguous. CDR1 and CDR2 from the germline V gene are DFQATT and SNEGSKA (reference sequence). Trimming took off 3 bases at V and 4 bases at J, with 11 bases between the two ends. This CDR3 has 13 amino acids. The CDR3 spells CSASFMTPDTQYF. CDR3 nucleotide sequence: TGCAGTGCTAGTTTTATGACGCCAGATACGCAGTATTTT.

The chain uses TRBV4-1 and TRBJ2-6; 9 bases map to TRBD1. CDR3 length: 18 residues. Unmatched junction bases numbered 9, after V lost 6 bases and J lost 0 bases. Germline V gene lookup returns CDR1 MGHRA and CDR2 YSYEKL. The CDR3 bases are TGCGCCAGCAGGGAACCTTTGGACAGGGGCTCTGGGGCCAACGTCCTGACTTTC. It is translated as CASREPLDRGSGANVLTF.

The V and J genes are TRBV4-1 and TRBJ1-2, with a weak D call TRBD1 (5 bases). The CDR3 runs 14 residues. V was shortened by 1 base and J by 7 bases, with 13 bases between the two germline ends. Germline CDR1 and CDR2: MGHRA and YSYEKL. Here the CDR3 reads CASSQGDGLGGYTF. In DNA, the CDR3 is TGCGCCAGCAGCCAAGGGGACGGTTTAGGTGGCTACACCTTC.

The genes are TRBV5-1 and TRBJ2-1; perhaps TRBD1 as D (5 bases). The CDR3 extends over 16 amino acids. Germline loops: CDR1 SGHRS, CDR2 YFSETQ. V was pared by 2 bases and J by 8 bases, with 20 bases between. CDR3 sequence reads: CASSFPQGRDKDEQFF. The CDR3, as DNA: TGCGCCAGCAGCTTCCCTCAGGGTAGGGATAAGGATGAGCAGTTCTTC.

The genes are TRBV7-2 and TRBJ2-5, with TRBD2 matching over 9 bases. Germline V gene data show CDR1 as SGHTA and CDR2 as FQGNSA. The CDR3 is 13 amino acids. Trimming removed 10 bases from V and 5 bases from J; junction bases left unmatched: 8. CDR3: CATQIAGAETQYF. Written as DNA, the CDR3 is TGTGCCACTCAAATAGCGGGAGCCGAGACCCAGTACTTC.

The genes are TRBV2 and TRBJ2-1; 7 positions match TRBD2. The V gene end was trimmed by 2 bases and the J gene end by 5 bases; junction bases not matched to a gene: 3. Germline CDR1 reads SNHLY; CDR2 reads FYNNEI. CDR3 length: 14 amino acids. The CDR3 sequence is CASSESRGDNEQFF. The CDR3 DNA sequence: TGTGCCAGCAGTGAAAGTCGGGGGGACAATGAGCAGTTCTTC.

The rearrangement uses TRBV5-1 and TRBJ1-1, with TRBD1 as a possible D gene (5 bases). Germline CDR1 SGHRS, CDR2 YFSETQ. The CDR3 extends over 16 amino acids. V lost 3 bases to trimming and J lost 0 bases, with 15 bases between them. CDR3 DNA: TGCGCCAGCAGCTCCCACCCGGGACGGATGAACACTGAAGCTTTCTTT. Protein: CASSSHPGRMNTEAFF.

This chain links TRBV7-9 with TRBJ2-7; 8 nucleotides match TRBD2. Germline loops: CDR1 SEHNR, CDR2 FQNEAQ (reference sequence). J was trimmed by 6 bases and V by 5 bases; bases with no gene match: 3. The CDR3 contains 12 residues. The CDR3 coding sequence is TGTGCCAGCAGCCCGGGGGGGTCCGAGCAGTACTTC. As protein: CASSPGGSEQYF.

This clonotype was detected a few times. The rearrangement links TRBV29-1 to TRBJ2-7; 11 bases match TRBD2. The CDR3 is 14 residues long. V lost 6 bases and J lost 0; bases outside the gene matches: 4. Germline V gives CDR1 SQVTM, CDR2 ANQGSEA. CDR3 nucleotide sequence: TGCAGCGTGGGGACTAGCGGCCTCTCCTACGAGCAGTACTTC. It specifies CSVGTSGLSYEQYF.

This chain connects TRBV12-3 or TRBV12-4 to TRBJ1-1, with TRBD1 as a possible D gene (6 bases). V lost 7 bases and J 9 bases, leaving 12 bases between the germline ends. CDR3 length: 11 amino acids. Here the CDR3 reads CASKTQGKAFF. The CDR3 DNA is TGTGCCAGCAAAACACAGGGAAAAGCTTTCTTT.

The chain joins TRBV20-1 to TRBJ1-2; tentatively, D is TRBD1 (6 bases). This CDR3 region has 11 residues. The ends were cut back, 2 bases at V and 6 bases at J, with 7 bases in the middle. Germline V lookup: CDR1 DFQATT, CDR2 SNEGSKA (reference sequence). CDR3 sequence (DNA): TGCAGTGCTAGACAGGGGAATGGCTACACCTTC. It translates to CSARQGNGYTF.

The chain uses TRBV5-1 and TRBJ2-1, with TRBD2 matching 12 bases. The CDR3 covers 17 residues. Germline-derived CDR1 and CDR2 are SGHRS and YFSETQ. The V and J ends lost 3 bases and 7 bases, in that order; junction bases with no gene match: 11. The CDR3 bases are TGCGCCAGCAGCTCGATAACACTAGCGGGAGGACCTAATGAGCAGTTCTTC. Its translation is CASSSITLAGGPNEQFF.

In the case of this clonotype: Compared with germline, one end of the junction differs, possibly owing to a read error. The genes are TRBV2 and TRBJ2-1, with 8 bases aligning to TRBD2. Germline-derived CDR1 and CDR2 are SNHLY and FYNNEI. This CDR3 contains 13 residues. The CDR3 DNA is TGTGCCAGCAGGGAAGGACTAGCTAGTGTGCAGTTCTTC. Its protein is CASREGLASVQFF.